This TCR beta chain stems from a study of control samples from healthy donors and cancer patients. This clone has more than one count but fewer than ten. The CDR3 has 15 amino acids. The junction had 7 bases not matched to a gene; V was cut back by 6 bases and J by 2 bases. Measured with immunoSEQ multiplex PCR; TCRdb has only the in-frame clones, and not every one. The sample records about 70,000 clones, around 87% being singletons. This chain connects TRBV23-1 to TRBJ1-5; TRBD1 matches 7 bases. TRBV23-1 is classed as an ORF, of uncertain function. This TCR derives from a woman between 50 and 59 years old with head and neck cancer. Sequenced material: PBMCs. The CDR3 sequence is CASRTGTEGNQPQHF. In DNA, the CDR3 is TGCGCCAGCAGAACCGGGACAGAGGGCAATCAGCCCCAGCATTTT.